The present T cell receptor beta chain was sequenced within a study of blood T cells in healthy people across ages. Primers used in a second PCR of roughly 7 to 12 cycles were a sample-barcoded 5' primer and a J-beta primer mix. TCRdb called the 5' RACE reads again in MiXCR, with one record for every CDR3 protein. Of approximately 800,000 distinct CDR3 sequences listed, about three fifths were seen once; the top ten hold 20% to 25%. J gave up 5 bases and V 6 bases, and 17 bases lay outside the gene matches. Germline V gene lookup returns CDR1 DFQATT and CDR2 SNEGSKA (reference sequence). CDR3 length: 17 amino acids.

Sample: blood. This clonotype was obtained from a man aged 25-40 years in good health. The chain joins TRBV20-1 to TRBJ2-5, with 11 bases lining up with TRBD2. The CDR3 spells CSAEGLAGGWGSETQYF. As DNA, the CDR3 is TGCAGTGCCGAGGGGCTAGCGGGAGGATGGGGATCGGAGACCCAGTACTTC.